This entry lists 30 T cell receptor beta chains sequenced from one sample in a study of cytomegalovirus exposure and HLA in healthy donors. In the PCR, 60 Vbeta and 13 Jbeta primers were used. Repertoires were generated with immunoSEQ multiplex PCR, while TCRdb's copy carries only in-frame clones and drops some. This sample has roughly 66,000 clones, with more than 75% found just once. The sample comprised PBMCs. The source of these receptors is a man aged 18 to 30 in good health and CMV-seropositive.

The rearrangement links TRBV29-1 to TRBJ2-7; 8 bases are a match to TRBD2. V was pared by 0 bases and J by 0 bases, with 4 bases of the junction left unmatched. CDR3 length equals 15 residues. CDR1 is SQVTM, CDR2 ANQGSEA, per germline. Written as DNA, the CDR3 is TGCAGCGTTGAAGAAGTCGGGAGGGTCTCCTACGAGCAGTACTTC. It yields the protein CSVEEVGRVSYEQYF.

The V and J genes are TRBV29-1 and TRBJ2-5; 9 bases are a match to TRBD2. Germline CDR1 SQVTM, CDR2 ANQGSEA. CDR3 length: 14 residues. V was pared by 5 bases and J by 0 bases, with 4 bases of the junction left unmatched. Here the CDR3 DNA reads TGCAGCGTTCTCGGGACTAGCAACCAAGAGACCCAGTACTTC. Residues: CSVLGTSNQETQYF.

This clone was recorded only once. The chain employs TRBV30 and TRBJ2-7; 7 positions match TRBD1. CDR3 length: 13 amino acids. Germline V gene lookup returns CDR1 GTSNPN and CDR2 SVGIG (reference sequence). Losses at the gene ends were 3 bases for V and 7 bases for J; bases not matched to a gene: 9. The CDR3 coding sequence is TGTGCCTGGAGCGTACAGGGGAGTCGGGAGCAGTACTTC. This gives the protein CAWSVQGSREQYF.

This clone has a handful of counts. This sequence joins TRBV6-4 and TRBJ2-3, with D hard to call. The V and J ends lost 6 bases and 4 bases respectively, with 14 bases between them. The CDR3 contains 14 residues. Germline CDR1 and CDR2: MRHNA and SNTAGT. DNA for the CDR3: TGTGCCAGCAGCCTCGAGGTCGGCCCAGATACGCAGTATTTT. Encoded protein: CASSLEVGPDTQYF.

The rearrangement links TRBV30 to TRBJ1-5, with 8 bases matching TRBD1. V trimming: 3 bases; J trimming: 1 base; junction bases outside the gene matches: 2. There are 14 residues in the CDR3. Germline loops: CDR1 GTSNPN, CDR2 SVGIG (reference sequence). CDR3: CAWSPGGSNQPQHF. Written as DNA, the CDR3 is TGTGCCTGGAGCCCAGGGGGCAGCAATCAGCCCCAGCATTTT.

The J gene is TRBJ2-1, the V gene TRBV6-4; 8 bases map to TRBD2. The germline V gene has CDR1 MRHNA and CDR2 SNTAGT. The V and J ends lost 0 bases and 9 bases, in that order; junction bases with no gene match: 4. This CDR3 spans 14 amino acids. The CDR3 coding sequence is TGTGCCAGCAGTGACTCGGCGGCGGGGGGTGAGCAGTTCTTC. Its protein product is CASSDSAAGGEQFF.

In this sample, this clone turned up a few times. V usage is TRBV4-1 and J usage is TRBJ2-2, with D hard to call. The CDR3 consists of 12 residues. V was clipped by 4 bases and J by 3 bases, with 3 bases between them. Germline CDR1 is MGHRA and CDR2 is YSYEKL. As DNA, the CDR3 is TGCGCCAGCAGCCCCTACACCGGGGAGCTGTTTTTT. It translates to CASSPYTGELFF.

V and J are TRBV27 and TRBJ1-4; D call uncertain. Germline loops: CDR1 MNHEY, CDR2 SMNVEV (reference sequence). The V end was cut by 6 bases, the J end by 3 bases, with 11 bases between. CDR3 length: 14 residues. DNA of the CDR3: TGTGCCAGCAGCATCGGGGTGGCTAATGAAAAACTGTTTTTT. Its protein product is CASSIGVANEKLFF.

The rearrangement joins TRBV5-1 to TRBJ1-1, with D perhaps matching TRBD1 (6 bases). CDR1 and CDR2 (germline): SGHRS, YFSETQ. Trimming shortened V by 6 bases and J by 0 bases, and 12 bases separated the two germline ends. The CDR3 is made up of 14 amino acids. The DNA of the CDR3 is TGCGCCAGCACCTCGGGGGGGCTGAACACTGAAGCTTTCTTT. Encoded protein: CASTSGGLNTEAFF.

This clone was counted a single time. The V gene is TRBV9, the J gene TRBJ2-7, with D tentatively TRBD1 (5 bases). V was trimmed by 4 bases and J by 0 bases, leaving 8 bases between them. Germline CDR1 is SGDLS and CDR2 is YYNGEE. The CDR3 is made up of 13 amino acids. CDR3 nucleotides: TGTGCCAGCAGCCTTGGGGCCTCCTACGAGCAGTACTTC. This translates into CASSLGASYEQYF.

This chain connects TRBV6-5 to TRBJ1-2; TRBD1 matches at 7 bases. This CDR3 is built from 15 residues. Germline V gene data show CDR1 as MNHEY and CDR2 as SVGAGI. With 2 bases clipped from V and 4 bases from J, the junction kept 7 bases outside the gene matches. The CDR3 is CASSYKTGTGYGYTF. The CDR3 bases are TGTGCCAGCAGTTACAAGACAGGGACGGGCTATGGCTACACCTTC.

This rearrangement joins TRBV7-9 to TRBJ1-2, with TRBD1 matching over 7 bases. The CDR3 spans 17 residues. Germline trimming cut 5 bases from V and 8 bases from J; bases unmatched to any gene: 20. Germline CDR1 and CDR2: SEHNR and FQNEAQ (reference sequence). CDR3 residues: CASSGDWTGHGVGGYTF. The CDR3 nucleotides read TGTGCCAGCAGCGGGGACTGGACAGGCCATGGAGTAGGGGGCTACACCTTC.

V and J are TRBV29-1 and TRBJ2-3; no clear D. The CDR3 length is 13 residues. Trimming took off 5 bases at V and 2 bases at J, with 11 bases between the two ends. From germline, CDR1 is SQVTM and CDR2 ANQGSEA. The CDR3 is CSVQALLTDTQYF. The DNA for the CDR3 is TGCAGCGTTCAAGCCCTACTCACAGATACGCAGTATTTT.

This chain joins TRBV7-6 and TRBJ1-4; 12 positions match TRBD1. This CDR3 spans 15 amino acids. V lost 5 bases to trimming and J lost 8 bases; unmatched junction nucleotides: 6. CDR1 is SGHVS, CDR2 FNYEAQ, per germline. CDR3 region: CASSPGDRGLEKLFF. The CDR3 DNA reads TGTGCCAGCAGCCCCGGGGACAGGGGGCTCGAAAAACTGTTTTTT.

The chain recombines TRBV11-1 with TRBJ2-5; tentatively, D is TRBD1 (6 bases). This CDR3 has 14 residues. V shed 5 bases and J shed 2 bases, with 12 bases lying between them. In germline, CDR1 is SGHAT, CDR2 FQDESV (reference sequence). CDR3 protein: CASSNWDTQETQYF. CDR3 DNA: TGTGCCAGCAGCAATTGGGACACTCAAGAGACCCAGTACTTC.

The chain recombines TRBV14 with TRBJ1-2; TRBD1 is a possible D gene (5 bases). The ends were cut back, 0 bases at V and 8 bases at J, with 13 bases in the middle. Germline assignment: CDR1 SGHDN and CDR2 FVKESK. This CDR3 comprises 14 residues. Written as DNA, the CDR3 is TGTGCCAGCAGCCAAGATAGGCGGGGGTCCGGCTACACCTTC. This encodes CASSQDRRGSGYTF.

CDR3 loop: CSVETGDASIYGYTF. The CDR3 nucleotides are TGCAGCGTTGAGACAGGGGACGCGAGTATCTATGGCTACACCTTC. The gene calls are TRBV29-1 and TRBJ1-2; TRBD1 aligns across 8 bases. This CDR3 has 15 amino acids. Germline V gene data show CDR1 as SQVTM and CDR2 as ANQGSEA. J lost 4 bases, V lost 3 bases, and 10 bases had no gene match.

This clone was observed a few times. V is TRBV28 and J is TRBJ2-6; no definite D call. The CDR3 covers 16 residues. The V gene lost 5 bases and the J gene lost 0 bases, with 11 bases spanning the gap. Germline values: CDR1 MDHEN, CDR2 SYDVKM. This CDR3 is CASSPAAASGANVLTF. CDR3 DNA: TGTGCCAGCAGTCCCGCGGCAGCCTCTGGGGCCAACGTCCTGACTTTC.

The table lists this clone with a few counts. This chain connects TRBV7-6 to TRBJ2-1; 7 positions match TRBD2. The V gene end was trimmed by 8 bases and the J gene end by 9 bases; junction bases not matched to a gene: 10. The CDR3 loop spans 13 amino acids. Germline V CDR1 and CDR2: SGHVS, FNYEAQ. In DNA form, the CDR3 reads TGTGCCAGCTCAGCGGGACGTACAACTGAGCAGTTCTTC. Its protein is CASSAGRTTEQFF. Full variable domain (outside the CDR3, taken from reference TRBV7-6 and TRBJ2-1): GAGVSQSPRYKVTKRGQDVALRCDPISGHVSLYWYRQALGQGPEFLTYFNYEAQQDKSGLPNDRFSAERPEGSISTLTIQRTEQRDSAMYRCASSAGRTTEQFFGPGTRLTVL.

A word on this clone: Sequence at one end of the junction differs from germline and may be a read error. The chain joins TRBV6-1 to TRBJ1-2; TRBD1 matches 9 bases. This CDR3 is 15 amino acids long. Germline assignment: CDR1 MNHNS and CDR2 SASEGT. Here the CDR3 reads CASREGTGGKGGYTF. For the CDR3, the DNA is TGTGCCAGCAGGGAAGGTACAGGGGGCAAGGGAGGCTACACCTTC.

This chain connects TRBV7-4 to TRBJ1-5; D may be TRBD1 (6 bases). Trimming removed 5 bases from V and 2 bases from J, with 16 bases in between. The CDR3 runs to 16 residues. Germline lookup yields CDR1 SGHVT and CDR2 SQSDAQ. Here the CDR3 reads CASSQGGGRCNQPQHF. Here the CDR3 DNA reads TGTGCCAGCAGCCAAGGGGGGGGCAGATGCAATCAGCCCCAGCATTTT. Together with reference TRBV7-4 and TRBJ1-5, the CDR3 gives the full variable domain: GAGVSQSPRYKVAKRGRDVALRCDSISGHVTLYWYRQTLGQGSEVLTYSQSDAQRDKSGRPSGRFSAERPERSVSTLKIQRTEQGDSAVYLCASSQGGGRCNQPQHFGDGTRLSIL.

The CDR3 sequence: CSVRDSSYEQYF. CDR3 nucleotide sequence: TGCAGCGTTCGCGATTCCTCCTACGAGCAGTACTTC. This chain joins TRBV29-1 and TRBJ2-7; D gene unclear. Trimming cost V 5 bases and J 0 bases, with 8 bases left between them. CDR1 is SQVTM and CDR2 is ANQGSEA in the germline V gene. The length of the CDR3 is 12 residues.

The rearrangement uses TRBV2 and TRBJ2-3; 10 nucleotides align to TRBD2. The J segment lost 0 bases and the V segment lost 5 bases, leaving 5 bases of the junction unmatched. The germline CDR1 and CDR2 sequences are SNHLY and FYNNEI. This CDR3 contains 16 residues. Here the CDR3 reads CASSSGTSASTDTQYF. For the CDR3, the DNA is TGTGCCAGCAGTTCCGGGACTAGCGCTAGCACAGATACGCAGTATTTT.

The chain combines TRBV29-1 with TRBJ2-2, with a weak D call TRBD1 (6 bases). The CDR3 is made up of 15 amino acids. Germline assignment: CDR1 SQVTM and CDR2 ANQGSEA. The germline V and J ends were trimmed by 5 bases and 1 base, with 14 bases remaining between them. The CDR3 nucleotides read TGCAGCGTTCTGACGGGACATTGGAACACCGGGGAGCTGTTTTTT. It specifies CSVLTGHWNTGELFF.

The chain combines TRBV6-5 with TRBJ1-1, with 9 bases fitting TRBD1. This CDR3 comprises 14 residues. CDR1 MNHEY and CDR2 SVGAGI come from the germline V gene. Germline trimming cut 5 bases from V and 7 bases from J; bases unmatched to any gene: 8. The CDR3 nucleotides read TGTGCCAGCAGTCAGGACAGGGGTCTTTTTGAAGCTTTCTTT. Translating it yields CASSQDRGLFEAFF.

The gene calls are TRBV4-1 and TRBJ2-7; D is undetermined. The CDR3 totals 13 residues. V was clipped by 3 bases and J by 4 bases, with 10 bases between them. From germline, CDR1 is MGHRA and CDR2 YSYEKL. The CDR3 region is CASSHEIEYEQYF. In nucleotides, the CDR3 is TGCGCCAGCAGCCACGAAATAGAGTACGAGCAGTACTTC.

This clone was picked up one time. The rearrangement links TRBV2 to TRBJ1-5, with a weak D call TRBD1 (5 bases). The V end was cut by 1 base, the J end by 9 bases, with 13 bases between. CDR3 size: 14 residues. CDR1 and CDR2 (germline): SNHLY, FYNNEI. As DNA, the CDR3 is TGTGCCAGCAGTGAAGTTCCAGGGTTCGGGCCCCAGCATTTT. Its translation is CASSEVPGFGPQHF.

This clone was detected only a few times. The chain carries TRBV2 and TRBJ2-5; D may be TRBD1 (8 bases). This CDR3 has 16 amino acids. V was shortened by 6 bases and J by 4 bases, with 21 bases between the two germline ends. Germline V gene data show CDR1 as SNHLY and CDR2 as FYNNEI. CDR3: CASRALPQGEGETQYF. The CDR3 nucleotides are TGTGCCAGCAGGGCCCTCCCACAGGGGGAGGGAGAGACCCAGTACTTC.

This clone was detected only a few times. Distinct nucleotide sequences in the sample also encode this CDR3. This rearrangement joins TRBV18 to TRBJ2-3; TRBD1 aligns across 9 bases. CDR3 length: 14 residues. V lost 4 bases and J lost 3; bases outside the gene matches: 2. Germline loops: CDR1 KGHSH, CDR2 LQKENI. CDR3 amino acids: CASSRQGGTDTQYF. CDR3 nucleotide sequence: TGTGCCAGCTCACGACAGGGGGGAACAGATACGCAGTATTTT.

This clone was counted a single time. The chain couples TRBV16 to TRBJ1-5, with D uncertain. Per the germline V gene, CDR1 is KGHSY and CDR2 is FQNENV. The CDR3 is made up of 13 amino acids. V was trimmed by 1 base and J by 8 bases, leaving 9 bases between them. CDR3 sequence reads: CASSQFQEKPQHF. The CDR3 DNA sequence: TGTGCCAGCAGCCAATTTCAGGAAAAGCCCCAGCATTTT.